The clone carrying this T cell receptor (beta chain) was seen at least ten times. The junction shows a germline mismatch at one end, possibly a read error. The source of the sample is a study of Graves' ophthalmopathy and Graves' hyperthyroidism. Germline V lookup: CDR1 MNHEY, CDR2 SVGAGI. The CDR3 loop spans 14 amino acids. Amplified material comprised TCR beta CDR3 regions derived from RNA transcripts. After a first-round RT-PCR with HTBI primers, a second-round multiplex PCR was run. TCRdb itself ran the multiplex PCR reads through MiXCR, one entry per CDR3 protein. The data hold 350,000 or so distinct CDR3 sequences, with roughly 15% observed a single time.

Sequencing was carried out using peripheral blood. This sequence originates from an adult man with Graves' ophthalmopathy. The rearrangement joins TRBV6-5 to TRBJ1-2; a possible D gene is TRBD1 (6 bases). Here the CDR3 DNA reads TGTGCCAGCAGTGACTCAGGGGATTTCTATGGCTACACCTTC. This sequence encodes CASSDSGDFYGYTF.